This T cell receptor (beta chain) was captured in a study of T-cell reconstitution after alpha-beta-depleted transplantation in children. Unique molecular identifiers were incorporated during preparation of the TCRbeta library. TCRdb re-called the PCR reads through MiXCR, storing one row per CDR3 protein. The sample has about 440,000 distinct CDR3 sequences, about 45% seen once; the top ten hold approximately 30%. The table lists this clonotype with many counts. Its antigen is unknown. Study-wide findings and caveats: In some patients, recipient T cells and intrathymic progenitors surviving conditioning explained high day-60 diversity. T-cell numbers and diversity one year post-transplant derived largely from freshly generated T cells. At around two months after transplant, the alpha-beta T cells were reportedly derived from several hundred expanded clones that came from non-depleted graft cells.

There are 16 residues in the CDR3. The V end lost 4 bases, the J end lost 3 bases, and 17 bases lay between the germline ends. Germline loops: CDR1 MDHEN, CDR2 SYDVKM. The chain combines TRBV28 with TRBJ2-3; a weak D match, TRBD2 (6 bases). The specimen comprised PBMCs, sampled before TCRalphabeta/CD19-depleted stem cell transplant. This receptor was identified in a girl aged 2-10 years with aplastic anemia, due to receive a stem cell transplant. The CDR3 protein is CASSSPSGAGTDTQYF. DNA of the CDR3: TGTGCCAGCAGTTCCCCTAGTGGGGCGGGGACAGATACGCAGTATTTT.